Below, 21 T cell receptor beta chains from the same sample are listed, as sequenced in a study of blood T cells in healthy people across ages. A second PCR of roughly 7 to 11 cycles used a sample-barcoded 5' primer and a J-beta primer mix. One entry per CDR3 protein results from TCRdb running MiXCR on the 5' RACE reads. Among about 590,000 distinct CDR3 sequences listed, 25% to 30% were seen once. The sample taken for sequencing was blood. These receptors all come from a woman of 80 years or more in good health.

V is TRBV20-1 and J is TRBJ2-7; D possibly corresponds to TRBD2 (5 bases). The CDR3 sequence is 13 residues long. The ends were cut back, 0 bases at V and 3 bases at J, with 9 bases in the middle. The germline gives CDR1 DFQATT, CDR2 SNEGSKA (reference sequence). The CDR3 region has the DNA TGCAGTGCTAGAGAAGGACTCGTCTACGAGCAGTACTTC. Translated, it gives CSAREGLVYEQYF.

The rearrangement uses TRBV6-5 and TRBJ1-2; possible D gene TRBD1, 5 bases. The V end lost 5 bases, the J end lost 8 bases, and 18 bases lay between the germline ends. The V gene's germline CDR1 is MNHEY and CDR2 SVGAGI. The CDR3 length is 14 residues. In DNA, the CDR3 is TGTGCCAGCAGTCGTGGGACCGAGAAAGGAGGCTACACCTTC. Protein product: CASSRGTEKGGYTF.

This clonotype was detected many times. V gene TRBV7-3 combines with J gene TRBJ1-6; D ambiguous. The V and J ends lost 2 bases and 10 bases respectively, with 9 bases between them. This CDR3 comprises 13 residues. Germline CDR1 and CDR2: SGHTA and FQGTGA. CDR3 amino acids: CASSLAVNSPLHF. The CDR3 DNA reads TGTGCCAGCAGCTTAGCCGTAAACTCACCCCTCCACTTT.

This clonotype was seen at least ten times. V usage is TRBV20-1 and J usage is TRBJ2-1; 8 bases align to TRBD2. CDR1 and CDR2 (germline): DFQATT, SNEGSKA (reference sequence). The ends lost 6 bases at V and 6 bases at J; junction bases unmatched: 13. This CDR3 is 15 amino acids long. CDR3: CSAMAGRGAINEQFF. The CDR3 DNA follows: TGCAGTGCCATGGCGGGGCGGGGGGCAATCAATGAGCAGTTCTTC.

Turning to this clonotype: The junction differs from germline at one of its ends, possibly a read error. The chain has TRBV12-3 or TRBV12-4 and TRBJ2-3; 11 bases match TRBD2. The CDR3 length is 17 residues. The CDR3 protein is CASDQLAGGLCADMQYF. The CDR3 DNA is TGTGCCAGCGACCAGCTAGCGGGAGGATTATGTGCAGATATGCAGTATTTT.

The J gene is TRBJ2-5, the V gene TRBV5-4; 10 bases are a match to TRBD1. The ends lost 3 bases at V and 11 bases at J; junction bases unmatched: 10. CDR1 is SGHNT and CDR2 is YYREEE in the germline V gene (reference sequence). The CDR3 spans 14 residues. In DNA, the CDR3 is TGTGCCAGCAGCTCGGGACAGGGGTTCGATGAGCAGTACTTC. Amino acids: CASSSGQGFDEQYF.

This clonotype was picked up a small number of times. The chain recombines TRBV27 with TRBJ2-7; 15 bases match TRBD2. V was pared by 6 bases and J by 0 bases, with 12 bases of the junction left unmatched. There are 19 residues in the CDR3. Germline V gene lookup returns CDR1 MNHEY and CDR2 SMNVEV (reference sequence). CDR3 bases: TGTGCCAGCAGCAGAAGGACTAGCGGGGGGGCAGGGAGCTCCTACGAGCAGTACTTC. Amino acids: CASSRRTSGGAGSSYEQYF.

The chain links TRBV29-1 to TRBJ2-1; D may be TRBD1 or TRBD2 (7 bases each). Germline lookup yields CDR1 SQVTM and CDR2 ANQGSEA. CDR3 length: 13 amino acids. Trimming stripped 4 bases from V and 10 bases from J, with 17 bases between. CDR3 sequence: CSVGLTGEGEQFF. In DNA form, the CDR3 reads TGCAGCGTTGGGCTTACAGGGGAGGGAGAGCAGTTCTTC.

This clonotype was observed a handful of times. This chain links TRBV28 with TRBJ2-7; 7 nucleotides align to TRBD1. V shed 6 bases, J shed 9 bases, and the junction held 17 bases outside the gene matches. Germline assignment: CDR1 MDHEN and CDR2 SYDVKM. The CDR3 covers 15 residues. In nucleotides, the CDR3 is TGTGCCAGCAGCCTCCGGGACAGCCCTCGCTCCGGGCAGTACTTC. It is translated as CASSLRDSPRSGQYF.

The J gene is TRBJ1-4, the V gene TRBV20-1; 7 positions match TRBD1. The J segment lost 5 bases and the V segment lost 1 base, leaving 4 bases of the junction unmatched. From germline, CDR1 is DFQATT and CDR2 SNEGSKA (reference sequence). The CDR3 runs to 14 residues. CDR3 sequence reads: CSARVPGQNEKLFF. DNA for the CDR3: TGCAGTGCTAGAGTACCGGGACAGAATGAAAAACTGTTTTTT.

This rearrangement joins TRBV5-1 to TRBJ2-1; 10 bases align to TRBD2. This CDR3 spans 17 amino acids. CDR1 is SGHRS, CDR2 YFSETQ, per germline. The J segment lost 9 bases and the V segment lost 0 bases, leaving 12 bases of the junction unmatched. The CDR3 region has the DNA TGCGCCAGCAGCTTGGCCAAGGATGCTAGCGGGAGAGGTGAGCAGTTCTTC. Protein sequence: CASSLAKDASGRGEQFF.

This clonotype was counted at least ten times. The genes are TRBV7-3 and TRBJ2-1; maybe TRBD1 (5 bases). Per germline, CDR1 SGHTA and CDR2 FQGTGA. V was cut by 4 bases and J by 10 bases, with 17 bases left in between. The CDR3 runs to 14 residues. CDR3 protein: CASSSSTGHPEQFF. The CDR3 region has the DNA TGTGCCAGCAGCTCCTCGACTGGACACCCGGAGCAGTTCTTC.

This clonotype was seen at least ten times. The chain carries TRBV3-1 and TRBJ2-7; D ambiguous. The V end was cut by 0 bases, the J end by 0 bases, with 12 bases between. Germline CDR1 and CDR2: LGHDT and YNNKEL (reference sequence). CDR3 length: 16 amino acids. The CDR3 coding sequence is TGTGCCAGCAGCCAAGATTCCTACAGTAGCTCCTACGAGCAGTACTTC. This codes for CASSQDSYSSSYEQYF.

This chain's CDR3 is CASRPNRDRVGYTF. CDR3 coding DNA: TGTGCCAGCAGGCCAAACCGGGACAGGGTCGGCTACACCTTC. This rearrangement joins TRBV28 to TRBJ1-2; 9 nucleotides line up with TRBD1. Per germline, CDR1 MDHEN and CDR2 SYDVKM. This CDR3 region has 14 residues. Trimming at V came to 6 bases and at J to 8 bases, leaving 10 bases not matched to a gene.

The V and J genes are TRBV19 and TRBJ1-2, with 10 bases aligning to TRBD1. The germline V gene has CDR1 LNHDA and CDR2 SQIVND (reference sequence). V lost 4 bases to trimming and J lost 3 bases; unmatched junction nucleotides: 8. The CDR3 is made up of 16 amino acids. CDR3: CASSTGTGVGYYGYTF. The CDR3 nucleotides read TGTGCCAGTAGTACCGGGACAGGGGTTGGGTACTATGGCTACACCTTC.

Turning to this clonotype: Since a much larger clone is just one base distant, this may be a read error. J is TRBJ2-3 and V is TRBV24-1; TRBD2 is a possible D gene (5 bases). Germline V gene sequence: CDR1 KGHDR, CDR2 SFDVKD. The CDR3 is made up of 13 amino acids. The CDR3 nucleotides are TGTGCCACCGGTGACCCGGGATTTCATACGCAGTATTTT. As protein: CATGDPGFHTQYF.

In this sample, this clonotype turned up many times. The chain combines TRBV20-1 with TRBJ2-3; the match to TRBD1 covers 8 bases. Looked up from germline, CDR1 is DFQATT and CDR2 is SNEGSKA (reference sequence). The V segment lost 4 bases and the J segment 6 bases; nucleotides outside the gene matches: 9. The CDR3 sequence is 14 residues long. The DNA of the CDR3 is TGCAGTGCTAAACGACAGGGGCCAGGGGATACGCAGTATTTT. Its protein product is CSAKRQGPGDTQYF.

This clonotype has a handful of counts. The rearrangement joins TRBV7-9 to TRBJ1-5, with D possibly being TRBD1 (6 bases). Germline V lookup: CDR1 SEHNR, CDR2 FQNEAQ (reference sequence). This CDR3 region has 17 residues. Trimming cost V 7 bases and J 0 bases, with 19 bases left between them. CDR3 loop: CASNFEGGQLSNQPQHF. The DNA for the CDR3 is TGTGCCAGCAACTTCGAGGGTGGACAGCTTAGCAATCAGCCCCAGCATTTT. Together with reference TRBV7-9 and TRBJ1-5, the CDR3 gives the full variable domain: DTGVSQNPRHKITKRGQNVTFRCDPISEHNRLYWYRQTLGQGPEFLTYFQNEAQLEKSRLLSDRFSAERPKGSFSTLEIQRTEQGDSAMYLCASNFEGGQLSNQPQHFGDGTRLSIL.

This clonotype came up many times. This rearrangement joins TRBV5-1 to TRBJ2-7; D possibly uses TRBD1 or TRBD2 (5 bases each). Germline assignment: CDR1 SGHRS and CDR2 YFSETQ. V lost 3 bases and J 3 bases, leaving 25 bases between the germline ends. There are 18 residues in the CDR3. CDR3 sequence reads: CASSSNPQRRLGVYEQYF. CDR3 DNA: TGCGCCAGCAGCTCCAACCCGCAGCGTCGTCTGGGGGTCTACGAGCAGTACTTC.

This clonotype was observed a few times. The chain uses TRBV11-2 and TRBJ2-1, with D perhaps matching TRBD2 (7 bases). This CDR3 is 15 amino acids long. V was pared by 4 bases and J by 7 bases, with 17 bases between. CDR1 is SGHAT and CDR2 is FQNNGV in the germline V gene. The CDR3 region has the DNA TGTGCCAGCAGCTCTGAGGGGGGGGGCCGGAATGAGCAGTTCTTC. The encoded protein is CASSSEGGGRNEQFF. Full variable domain (missing parts from reference TRBV11-2 and TRBJ2-1): EAGVAQSPRYKIIEKRQSVAFWCNPISGHATLYWYQQILGQGPKLLIQFQNNGVVDDSQLPKDRFSAERLKGVDSTLKIQPAKLEDSAVYLCASSSEGGGRNEQFFGPGTRLTVL.

In its sample, this clonotype was seen a few times. The chain carries TRBV20-1 and TRBJ2-5, with a weak D call TRBD1 (8 bases). V gave up 4 bases and J gave up 5 bases, with 20 bases separating them. This CDR3 is built from 15 residues. From germline, CDR1 is DFQATT and CDR2 SNEGSKA (reference sequence). Here the CDR3 DNA reads TGCAGTGCTACGCCCCGGACAGGGCGGGGGGAGACCCAGTACTTC. Protein sequence: CSATPRTGRGETQYF.